This T cell receptor (beta chain) was documented in a study of cytomegalovirus exposure and HLA in healthy donors. Overall study results and limits: Some V segments (TRBV6-2 and TRBV6-3 among them) were excluded as indistinguishable. Cytomegalovirus-associated TCR beta chains were listed, numbering under 200.

With regard to this clone: The antigen remains unidentified.

Use of 60 Vbeta and 13 Jbeta primers characterized the PCR. Using immunoSEQ multiplex PCR, the repertoire was profiled, and TCRdb retains in-frame clones only, with some absent. This sample's table has 130,000 to 150,000 clones. This CDR3 has 16 amino acids. V was cut by 5 bases and J by 4 bases, with 18 bases left in between. In germline, CDR1 is SGHTA, CDR2 FQGNSA. The sample comprised PBMCs. The sequence was obtained from a woman aged 45-65 years in good health and CMV-seronegative. The chain combines TRBV7-2 with TRBJ1-3; D may be TRBD1 (6 bases). The CDR3 here is CASSLATGQQGNTIYF. As DNA, the CDR3 is TGTGCCAGCAGCCTCGCTACAGGGCAGCAGGGAAACACCATATATTTT.